A selection of T cell receptor beta chains follows, all from one sample in a study of T cell repertoires in cytomegalovirus infection. A single record per CDR3 protein comes from TCRdb applying MiXCR to the reads. The table includes about 300,000 distinct CDR3 sequences, 25% detected once. Sequenced sample: PBMCs. Receptors were obtained from a human donor in good health (CMV status not recorded). Some clones in this sample may be carry-over from other donors' samples. The CDR3 runs from the conserved cysteine through the conserved F or W.

V gene: TRBV12-3/TRBV12-4; J gene: TRBJ2-3; CDR3 protein: CASSSSGGTDTQYF
V gene: TRBV5-6; J gene: TRBJ2-3; CDR3 protein: CASSLACNSGRHTDTQYF
V gene: TRBV7-2; J gene: TRBJ1-3; CDR3 protein: CASSLNGYTIYF
V gene: TRBV19; J gene: TRBJ1-1; CDR3 protein: CASKVSTEAFF
V gene: TRBV7-2; J gene: TRBJ1-2; CDR3 protein: CASSRGGGTGGYTF
V gene: TRBV6-2/TRBV6-3; J gene: TRBJ2-1; CDR3 protein: CASTGTGVYNEQFF
V gene: TRBV2; J gene: TRBJ2-5; CDR3 protein: CASSEETSGGPGGETQYF
V gene: TRBV11-3; J gene: TRBJ2-7; CDR3 protein: CASSPSTGVHEQYF
V gene: TRBV7-2; J gene: TRBJ2-3; CDR3 protein: CASSPRTTTDTQYF
V gene: TRBV9; J gene: TRBJ1-1; CDR3 protein: CASSVDGILGAFF
V gene: TRBV6-2/TRBV6-3; J gene: TRBJ2-7; CDR3 protein: CASSYNIAGTRYTYEQYF
V gene: TRBV9; J gene: TRBJ2-7; CDR3 protein: CASSVAPFYEQYF
V gene: TRBV5-1; J gene: TRBJ2-5; CDR3 protein: CASSWMSSGEETQYF
V gene: TRBV7-9; J gene: TRBJ2-3; CDR3 protein: CASSFPVGTSGGYQDTQYF
V gene: TRBV24-1; J gene: TRBJ1-6; CDR3 protein: CATSEPFSPLHF
V gene: TRBV11-3; J gene: TRBJ2-1; CDR3 protein: CASSAGGPREQFF
V gene: TRBV6-2/TRBV6-3; J gene: TRBJ2-7; CDR3 protein: CASSRGTIVYEQYF
V gene: TRBV20-1; J gene: TRBJ2-6; CDR3 protein: CSARDSRAPRANVLTF
V gene: TRBV6-4; J gene: TRBJ2-7; CDR3 protein: CASSDSMVVAGEPYEQYF
V gene: TRBV20-1; J gene: TRBJ2-6; CDR3 protein: CSATPGAGANVLTF
V gene: TRBV7-9; J gene: TRBJ2-7; CDR3 protein: CASSPSGGGSIEQYF
V gene: TRBV11-2; J gene: TRBJ2-7; CDR3 protein: CASSSIDRAASYEQYF
V gene: TRBV24-1; J gene: TRBJ2-1; CDR3 protein: CATSGSGSSYNEQFF
V gene: TRBV9; J gene: TRBJ2-7; CDR3 protein: CASSVLPGTGGSEQYF
V gene: TRBV7-9; J gene: TRBJ2-7; CDR3 protein: CASSSNPGQGAAEQYF
V gene: TRBV5-1; J gene: TRBJ2-1; CDR3 protein: CASSLVPSGGAGSDEQFF
V gene: TRBV6-5; J gene: TRBJ2-3; CDR3 protein: CASSPLGGGWSDTQYF
V gene: TRBV12-3/TRBV12-4; J gene: TRBJ2-7; CDR3 protein: CASSLKILGLAGANSSYEQYF
V gene: TRBV20-1; J gene: TRBJ2-3; CDR3 protein: CSARGTVIGTDTQYF
V gene: TRBV19; J gene: TRBJ2-1; CDR3 protein: CASSIGLAGEAEQFF
V gene: TRBV7-2; J gene: TRBJ2-7; CDR3 protein: CASSFLAAKSTPSYEQYF
V gene: TRBV2; J gene: TRBJ1-5; CDR3 protein: CASLGQLNQPQHF
V gene: TRBV11-2; J gene: TRBJ2-5; CDR3 protein: CASSFGTGAETQYF
V gene: TRBV7-2; J gene: TRBJ1-1; CDR3 protein: CASSMLQGTEAFF
V gene: TRBV11-2; J gene: TRBJ1-5; CDR3 protein: CASSRGRGANQPQHF
V gene: TRBV19; J gene: TRBJ2-4; CDR3 protein: CASSIEGGHIQYF
V gene: TRBV12-3/TRBV12-4; J gene: TRBJ1-5; CDR3 protein: CASSLVVNQPQHF
V gene: TRBV28; J gene: TRBJ2-3; CDR3 protein: CASSLPGQGTADTQYF
V gene: TRBV10-3; J gene: TRBJ2-5; CDR3 protein: CATGLAKETQYF
V gene: TRBV6-2/TRBV6-3; J gene: TRBJ1-2; CDR3 protein: CASSYSGLHNYGYTF
V gene: TRBV20-1; J gene: TRBJ2-4; CDR3 protein: CSASATDSGIQYF
V gene: TRBV6-2/TRBV6-3; J gene: TRBJ2-3; CDR3 protein: CASSQGLAGADTQYF
V gene: TRBV12-5; J gene: TRBJ2-2; CDR3 protein: CASGLQGARAGELFF
V gene: TRBV27; J gene: TRBJ2-1; CDR3 protein: CASRASGSVEQFF
V gene: TRBV19; J gene: TRBJ2-7; CDR3 protein: CAGKGDWGQTSYEQYF